This T cell receptor (beta chain) was sequenced during a study of Graves' ophthalmopathy and Graves' hyperthyroidism (dated by TCRdb to between 2018 and 2020). In terms of the full investigation: Peripheral blood was collected at initial diagnosis, before any treatment. The study used TCR beta repertoire signatures to distinguish Graves' ophthalmopathy from Graves' hyperthyroidism and to predict progression to ophthalmopathy. In total, 135 blood samples were TCR-sequenced: fewer than 50 ophthalmopathy, some 72 hyperthyroidism and roughly 17 hyperthyroidism-to-ophthalmopathy patients. A discovery set of 100 or so patients (under 45 ophthalmopathy, 57 stable hyperthyroidism) was enrolled to explore V-J signatures distinguishing ophthalmopathy from hyperthyroidism. The independent validation cohort included approximately 19 hyperthyroidism patients plus 17 patients who later progressed from hyperthyroidism to ophthalmopathy. In over 5 hyperthyroidism patients, the T-cell repertoire of thyroid tissue was compared with the T-cell repertoire of blood. Once sampling was done, hyperthyroidism patients were given methimazole at a starting dose of 30 mg daily, while ophthalmopathy patients were given high-dose intravenous methylprednisolone. The 100 discovery patients were divided at random into training and test sets in a 7:3 ratio. Points the paper makes about the study in general: Among expanded thyroid clonotypes with frequency above 0.001, most also showed up in blood, which suggests that blood repertoires may reflect the thyroid immune response. In cross-validation, the 13-signature model distinguished ophthalmopathy from stable hyperthyroidism with less than 90% sensitivity and about 81% specificity, while in the test set the corresponding values were roughly 80% and 75%. In validation, the model predicted ophthalmopathy progression with about 64% sensitivity and less than 80% specificity; 12 predicted patients were CT-confirmed with GO in a median of approximately six months. No statistical method was used to set the sample size in advance, and the investigators knew which group each participant was assigned to.

There are a few counts of this clonotype. What this receptor recognizes is not known. No base-level quality is on record; no much larger clone is a single base apart. Stable hyperthyroidism was defined as no progression to ophthalmopathy within 18 months of follow-up. Hyperthyroidism patients were newly diagnosed, with disease duration under 2 months, and aged 18 to 65 years. Patients with other autoimmune diseases, uncontrolled infections, pregnancy or lactation were excluded. Clinical symptoms, serum thyroxine, TRAb, thyroid ultrasound and orbital computed tomography were used for diagnosis. Using Ficoll-Paque density gradient centrifugation, PBMCs were isolated from 9 to 10 ml of fresh peripheral blood. Total RNA was extracted with Trizol reagent and quality-checked on an Agilent 2100 Bioanalyzer. For repertoire sequencing, the TCR beta CDR3 regions were amplified from RNA transcripts. The first round of RT-PCR was done with HTBI primers and the Qiagen OneStep RT-PCR kit, and was followed by a second round of multiplex PCR, then size selection and purification. Sequencing of the libraries was carried out on an Illumina HiSeq2000 in paired-end mode with 100 bp reads. As for the authors' bioinformatics: Reads were processed with SOAPnuke, discarding reads with adapters, uncalled bases, mean Phred below 15, or no exact constant-primer or identifier match. COPE v1.2.5 was used to merge the high-quality paired reads. Each unique nucleotide sequence was treated as a clonotype, and MiTCR v1.1 was used to align the clonotypes to the IMGT TRB V, D and J references. Only V-J combinations with frequency above 0.0001 were analysed, covering 99% to 99.2% of repertoires. For each V-J combination, a TCR clonal expansion and chaos score was defined as F50 clonal expansion divided by the chaos observed in the TCRdist matrix. Features were reduced by Welch's t-statistics and random forest to approximately 13 V-J combinations, which fed a naive Bayes classifier. Thyroid-blood repertoire similarity was quantified with the Morisita-Horn index. TCRdb's own reprocessing of the public reads used fastp at Q25 and MiXCR and kept productive beta chains. Every CDR3 protein is listed once, alongside the most common genes and DNA of its rows. The V and J calls and clone size come from TCRdb's table, not from the authors' own analysis. The sample contains roughly 410,000 distinct CDR3 sequences, approximately 15% of them found a single time. Clones ranked in the top ten supply approximately 7% of the sample.

Looking up the germline V gene yields CDR1 SGDLS and CDR2 YYNGEE. V and J are truncated by 3 bases and 5 bases respectively, leaving an intervening sequence of 17 bases. From cysteine to phenylalanine, the CDR3 is 15 amino acids long. Only the CDR3 part of the read is kept: 45 bases, read in frame from the first base. The chain links TRBV9 with TRBJ2-5; no D gene call is confident. The sequencing input was peripheral blood. The TCR was taken from a woman aged 18-29 years with stable Graves' hyperthyroidism. Donor details come from another sample of the same person, matched by shared clones. The DNA sequence follows: TGTGCCAGCAGCGCCACCGGGCACCCCGGGGAGACCCAGTACTTC. This gives the protein CASSATGHPGETQYF.